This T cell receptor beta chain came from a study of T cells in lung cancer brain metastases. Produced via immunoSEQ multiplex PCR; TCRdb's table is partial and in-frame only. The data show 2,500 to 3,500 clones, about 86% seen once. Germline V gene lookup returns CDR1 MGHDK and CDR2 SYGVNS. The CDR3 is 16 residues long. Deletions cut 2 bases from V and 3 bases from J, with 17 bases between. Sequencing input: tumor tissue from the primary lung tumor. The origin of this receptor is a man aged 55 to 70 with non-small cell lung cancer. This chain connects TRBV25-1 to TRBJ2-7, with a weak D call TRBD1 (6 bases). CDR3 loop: CASSEELGQTYYEQYF. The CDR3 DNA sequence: TGTGCCAGCAGTGAAGAGTTGGGACAAACTTACTACGAGCAGTACTTC.